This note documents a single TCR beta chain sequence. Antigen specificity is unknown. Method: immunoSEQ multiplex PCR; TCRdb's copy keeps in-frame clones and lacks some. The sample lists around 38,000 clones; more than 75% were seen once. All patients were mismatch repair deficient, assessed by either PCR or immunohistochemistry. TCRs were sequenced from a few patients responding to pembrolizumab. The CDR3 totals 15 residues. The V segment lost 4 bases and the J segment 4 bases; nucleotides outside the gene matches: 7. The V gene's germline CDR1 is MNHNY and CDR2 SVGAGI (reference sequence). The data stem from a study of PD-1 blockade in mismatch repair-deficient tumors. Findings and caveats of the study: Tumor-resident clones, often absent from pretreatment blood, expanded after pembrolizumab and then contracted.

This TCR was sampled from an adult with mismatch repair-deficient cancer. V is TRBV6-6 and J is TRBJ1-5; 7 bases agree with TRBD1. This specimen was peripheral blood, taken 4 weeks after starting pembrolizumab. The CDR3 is CASSFRTGENQPQHF. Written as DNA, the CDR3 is TGTGCCAGCAGTTTTCGGACAGGAGAAAATCAGCCCCAGCATTTT.